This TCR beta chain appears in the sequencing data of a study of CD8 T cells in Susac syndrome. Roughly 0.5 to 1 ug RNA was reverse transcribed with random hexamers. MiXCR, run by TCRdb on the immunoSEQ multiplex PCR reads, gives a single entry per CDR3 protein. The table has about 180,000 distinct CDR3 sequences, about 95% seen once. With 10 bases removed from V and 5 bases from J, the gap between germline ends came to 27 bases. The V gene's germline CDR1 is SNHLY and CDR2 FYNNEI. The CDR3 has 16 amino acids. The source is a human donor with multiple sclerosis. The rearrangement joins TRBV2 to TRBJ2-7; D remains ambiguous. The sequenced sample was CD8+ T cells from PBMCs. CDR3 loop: CAISGPTDSPIHEQYF. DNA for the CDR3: TGTGCCATCTCCGGGCCGACCGACTCCCCTATCCACGAGCAGTACTTC.